The clone carrying this T cell receptor beta chain is a singleton in its sample. The entry originates in a study of blood T cell repertoires in COVID-19. The overall study: COVID-19 samples from acute and convalescent phases originated in the United States, Italy and Spain.

This CDR3 spans 14 amino acids. From germline, CDR1 is LNHDA and CDR2 SQIVND (reference sequence). The trim removed 3 bases at V and 2 bases at J, leaving 1 base unmatched. The authors' processing: Estimates of nucleated cell counts were drawn from the amplification of reference gene primers. Clones were read by immunoSEQ multiplex PCR, and TCRdb kept only the in-frame ones, dropping some. V, J and clone size are taken as reported in that table, and D and trimming were inferred from the DNA itself. The table records some 130,000 clones, about 75% of them present only once. This chain joins TRBV19 and TRBJ2-7; 10 bases are shared with TRBD2. Sequenced sample: peripheral blood. This TCR was recovered from a man of 80 years or more with acute or convalescent COVID-19. CDR3 residues: CASSISGGAYEQYF. The CDR3 region has the DNA TGTGCCAGTAGTATCAGCGGGGGGGCCTACGAGCAGTACTTC.